This paragraph reports one T cell receptor (beta chain). Preparation of the TCRbeta library involved a method that used unique molecular identifiers. TCRdb analysed the PCR reads with MiXCR anew, one entry per CDR3 protein. The repertoire holds a few hundred thousand distinct CDR3 sequences, with more than 20% as singletons. This record belongs to a study of T-cell reconstitution after alpha-beta-depleted transplantation in children. Trimming removed 4 bases from V and 6 bases from J, with 19 bases in between. This CDR3 spans 15 amino acids. From germline, CDR1 is SGHDT and CDR2 YYEEEE. The sequence came from a boy under two years old with Wiskott-Aldrich syndrome, due to receive a stem cell transplant. The starting material was PBMCs, obtained before TCRalphabeta/CD19-depleted stem cell transplant. The V and J genes are TRBV5-6 and TRBJ1-1; no definite D call. CDR3: CASSRPWGMGSEAFF. The CDR3, as DNA: TGTGCCAGCAGCCGGCCCTGGGGAATGGGTTCTGAAGCTTTCTTT.